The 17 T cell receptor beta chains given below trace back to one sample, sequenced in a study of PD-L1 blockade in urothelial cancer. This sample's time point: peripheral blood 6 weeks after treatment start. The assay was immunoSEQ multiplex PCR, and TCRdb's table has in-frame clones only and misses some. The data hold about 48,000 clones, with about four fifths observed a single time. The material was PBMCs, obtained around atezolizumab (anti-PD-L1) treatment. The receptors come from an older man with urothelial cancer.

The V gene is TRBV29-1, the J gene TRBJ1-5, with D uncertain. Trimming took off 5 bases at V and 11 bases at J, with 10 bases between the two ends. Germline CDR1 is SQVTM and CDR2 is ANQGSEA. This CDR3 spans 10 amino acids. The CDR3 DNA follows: TGCAGCGTTCTCAGCGGAGCCCAGCATTTT. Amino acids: CSVLSGAQHF.

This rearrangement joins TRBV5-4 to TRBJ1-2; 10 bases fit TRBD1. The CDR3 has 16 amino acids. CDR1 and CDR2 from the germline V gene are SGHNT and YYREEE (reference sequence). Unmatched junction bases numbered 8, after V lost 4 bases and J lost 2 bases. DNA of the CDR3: TGTGCCAGCAGCAAGCCGGGACAGGGGCCAAACTATGGCTACACCTTC. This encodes CASSKPGQGPNYGYTF.

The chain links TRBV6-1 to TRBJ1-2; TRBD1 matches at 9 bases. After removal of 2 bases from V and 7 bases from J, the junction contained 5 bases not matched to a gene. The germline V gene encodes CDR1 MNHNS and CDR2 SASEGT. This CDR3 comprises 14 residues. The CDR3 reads CASSESGTGFGYTF. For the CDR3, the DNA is TGTGCCAGCAGTGAATCCGGGACAGGGTTTGGCTACACCTTC.

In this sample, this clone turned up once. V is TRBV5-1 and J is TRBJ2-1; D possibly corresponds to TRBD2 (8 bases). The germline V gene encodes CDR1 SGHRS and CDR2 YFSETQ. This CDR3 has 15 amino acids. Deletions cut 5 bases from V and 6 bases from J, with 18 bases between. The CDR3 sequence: CASRAGGLGSNEQFF. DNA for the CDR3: TGCGCCAGCAGGGCAGGGGGACTAGGATCCAATGAGCAGTTCTTC.

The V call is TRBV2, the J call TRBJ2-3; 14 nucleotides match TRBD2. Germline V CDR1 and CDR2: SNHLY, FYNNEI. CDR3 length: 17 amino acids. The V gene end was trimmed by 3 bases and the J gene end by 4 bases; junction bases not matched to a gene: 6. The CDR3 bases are TGTGCCAGCAGTGACTCGCCGGGACTAGCGGGAGCAGATACGCAGTATTTT. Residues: CASSDSPGLAGADTQYF. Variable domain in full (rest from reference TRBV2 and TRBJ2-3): EPEVTQTPSHQVTQMGQEVILRCVPISNHLYFYWYRQILGQKVEFLVSFYNNEISEKSEIFDDQFSVERPDGSNFTLKIRSTKLEDSAMYFCASSDSPGLAGADTQYFGPGTRLTVL.

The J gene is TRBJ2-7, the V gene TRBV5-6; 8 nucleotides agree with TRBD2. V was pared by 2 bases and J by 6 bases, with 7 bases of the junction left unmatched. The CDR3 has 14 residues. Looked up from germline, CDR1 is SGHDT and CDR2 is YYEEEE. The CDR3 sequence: CASSFREGLPEQYF. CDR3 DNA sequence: TGTGCCAGCAGCTTTCGGGAGGGCCTACCCGAGCAGTACTTC.

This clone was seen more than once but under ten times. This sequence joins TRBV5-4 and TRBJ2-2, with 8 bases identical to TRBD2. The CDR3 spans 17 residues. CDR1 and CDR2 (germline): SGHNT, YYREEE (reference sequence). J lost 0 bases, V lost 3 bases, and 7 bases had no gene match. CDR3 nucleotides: TGTGCCAGCAGCTCCGGACTAGCCACTACGAACACCGGGGAGCTGTTTTTT. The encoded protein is CASSSGLATTNTGELFF.

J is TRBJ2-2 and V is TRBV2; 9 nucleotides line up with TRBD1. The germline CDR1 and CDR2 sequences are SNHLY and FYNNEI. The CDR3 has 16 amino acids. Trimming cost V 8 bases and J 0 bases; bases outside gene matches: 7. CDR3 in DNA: TGTGCCAGCCAACGGGACAGGGCCTCGAACACCGGGGAGCTGTTTTTT. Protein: CASQRDRASNTGELFF.

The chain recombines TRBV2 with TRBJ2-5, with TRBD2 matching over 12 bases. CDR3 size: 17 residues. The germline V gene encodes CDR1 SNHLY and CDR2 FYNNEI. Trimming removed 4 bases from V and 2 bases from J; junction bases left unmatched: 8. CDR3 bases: TGTGCCAGCAGTGGGACTAGCGGGATAAAAGGGCAAGAGACCCAGTACTTC. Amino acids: CASSGTSGIKGQETQYF. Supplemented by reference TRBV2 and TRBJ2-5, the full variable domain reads EPEVTQTPSHQVTQMGQEVILRCVPISNHLYFYWYRQILGQKVEFLVSFYNNEISEKSEIFDDQFSVERPDGSNFTLKIRSTKLEDSAMYFCASSGTSGIKGQETQYFGPGTRLLVL.

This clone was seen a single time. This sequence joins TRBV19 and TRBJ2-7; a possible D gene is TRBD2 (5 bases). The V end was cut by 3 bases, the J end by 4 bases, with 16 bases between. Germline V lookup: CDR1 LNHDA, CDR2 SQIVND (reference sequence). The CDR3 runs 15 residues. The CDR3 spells CASSILAGIAYEQYF. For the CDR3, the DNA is TGTGCCAGTAGTATCCTGGCCGGGATTGCTTACGAGCAGTACTTC.

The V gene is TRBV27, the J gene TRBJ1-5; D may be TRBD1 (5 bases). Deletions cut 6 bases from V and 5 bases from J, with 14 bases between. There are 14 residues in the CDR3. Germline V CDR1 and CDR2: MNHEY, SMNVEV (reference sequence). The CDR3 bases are TGTGCCAGCAGCGAGACAGCCCCGGATCAGCCCCAGCATTTT. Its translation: CASSETAPDQPQHF.

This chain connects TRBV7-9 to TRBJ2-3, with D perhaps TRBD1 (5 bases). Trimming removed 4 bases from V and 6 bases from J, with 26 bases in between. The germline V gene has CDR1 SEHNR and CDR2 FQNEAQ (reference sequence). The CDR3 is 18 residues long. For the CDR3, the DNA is TGTGCCAGCAGCTCCCGAATTAACAGGTTCGGTCATTCGGATACGCAGTATTTT. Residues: CASSSRINRFGHSDTQYF.

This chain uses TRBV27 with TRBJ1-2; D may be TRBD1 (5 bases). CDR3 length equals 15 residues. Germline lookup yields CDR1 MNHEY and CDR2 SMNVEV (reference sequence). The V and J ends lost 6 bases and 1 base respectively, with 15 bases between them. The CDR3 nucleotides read TGTGCCAGCAGAAACATAGTCAGGGATAACTATGGCTACACCTTC. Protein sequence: CASRNIVRDNYGYTF.

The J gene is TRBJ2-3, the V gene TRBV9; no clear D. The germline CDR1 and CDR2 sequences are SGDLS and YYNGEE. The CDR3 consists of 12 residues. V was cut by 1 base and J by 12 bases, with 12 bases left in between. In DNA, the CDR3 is TGTGCCAGCAGCGTAATGGTCAGTGGTCAGTATTTT. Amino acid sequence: CASSVMVSGQYF.

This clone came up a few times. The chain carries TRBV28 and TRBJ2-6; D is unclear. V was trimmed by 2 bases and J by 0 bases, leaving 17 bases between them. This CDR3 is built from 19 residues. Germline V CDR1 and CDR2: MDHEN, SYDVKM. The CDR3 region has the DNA TGTGCCAGCAGTTTAGTACCCGGGTCCTATTCCTCTGGGGCCAACGTCCTGACTTTC. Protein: CASSLVPGSYSSGANVLTF.

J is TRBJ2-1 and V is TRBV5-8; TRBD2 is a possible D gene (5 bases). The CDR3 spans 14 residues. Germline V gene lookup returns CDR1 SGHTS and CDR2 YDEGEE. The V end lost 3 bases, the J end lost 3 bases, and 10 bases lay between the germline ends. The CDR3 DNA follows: TGTGCCAGCAGCTCGGACTCCTTCTACAATGAGCAGTTCTTC. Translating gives CASSSDSFYNEQFF.

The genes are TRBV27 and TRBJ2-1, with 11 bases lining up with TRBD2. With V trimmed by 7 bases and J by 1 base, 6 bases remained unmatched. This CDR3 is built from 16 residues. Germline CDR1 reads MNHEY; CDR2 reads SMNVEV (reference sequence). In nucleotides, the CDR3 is TGTGCCAGCACCAGGACTAGCGGGCCTTCCTACAATGAGCAGTTCTTC. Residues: CASTRTSGPSYNEQFF.